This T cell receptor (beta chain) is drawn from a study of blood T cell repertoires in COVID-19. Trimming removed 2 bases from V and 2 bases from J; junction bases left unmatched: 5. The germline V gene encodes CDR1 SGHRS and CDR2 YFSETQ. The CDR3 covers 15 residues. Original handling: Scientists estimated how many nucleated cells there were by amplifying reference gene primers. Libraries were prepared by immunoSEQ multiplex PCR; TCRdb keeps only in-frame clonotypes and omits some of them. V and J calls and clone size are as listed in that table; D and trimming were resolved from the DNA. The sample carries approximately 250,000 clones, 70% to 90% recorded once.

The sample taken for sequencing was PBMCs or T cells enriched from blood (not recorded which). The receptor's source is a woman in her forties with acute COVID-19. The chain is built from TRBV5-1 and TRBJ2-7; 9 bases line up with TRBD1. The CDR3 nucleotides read TGCGCCAGCAGCTTAGGACAGGGGCTACCCTACGAGCAGTACTTC. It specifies CASSLGQGLPYEQYF.